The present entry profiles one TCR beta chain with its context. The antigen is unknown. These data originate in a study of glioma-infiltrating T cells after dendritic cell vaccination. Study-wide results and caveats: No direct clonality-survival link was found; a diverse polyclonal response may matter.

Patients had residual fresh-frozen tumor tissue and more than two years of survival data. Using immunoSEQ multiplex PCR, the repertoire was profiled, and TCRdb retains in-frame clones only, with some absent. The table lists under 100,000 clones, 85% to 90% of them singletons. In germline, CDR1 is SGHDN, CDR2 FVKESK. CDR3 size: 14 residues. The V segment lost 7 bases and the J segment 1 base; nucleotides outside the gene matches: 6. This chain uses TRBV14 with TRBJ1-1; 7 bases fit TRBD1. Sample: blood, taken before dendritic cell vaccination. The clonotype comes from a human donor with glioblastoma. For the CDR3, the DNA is TGTGCCAGCAACCCACAGGGGCGGAACACTGAAGCTTTCTTT. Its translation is CASNPQGRNTEAFF.